The entry below gives a single T cell receptor beta chain sequence along with its context. The antigen is not known. The treatment here: roughly 11-day PBMC culture with coronavirus spike peptide pools or control peptides (ViraFEST assay). This sample is drawn from a study of vaccination and CD4 T cells after COVID-19. CD4+ T cells that had been cultured provided DNA sequenced with the Oncomine TCR Beta short-read assay. MiXCR, run by TCRdb on the PCR reads, gives a single entry per CDR3 protein. This sample has 7,000 to 8,500 distinct CDR3 sequences, with 60% found just once. The TCR was taken from a human donor who had recovered from COVID-19. Sequencing was done on a sample of CD4+ T cells from blood, cultured in vitro.

CDR3 loop: CASSPGQGRNTEAFF. The CDR3 bases are TGTGCCAGCAGCCCGGGACAGGGAAGGAACACTGAAGCTTTCTTT. The chain uses TRBV11-3 and TRBJ1-1, with TRBD1 identical over 9 bases. The CDR3 runs 15 residues. Germline V gives CDR1 SGHNT, CDR2 YENEEA. The V and J ends lost 5 bases and 1 base, in that order; junction bases with no gene match: 5.